The 13 T cell receptor beta chains below all came from one sample that was sequenced in a study of blood T cell repertoires in COVID-19. Data came from immunoSEQ multiplex PCR; TCRdb stores just in-frame clones and leaves some out. The sample has 45,000 to 60,000 clones, around nine tenths seen once; the top ten hold about 7%. Sequencing input: peripheral blood. The receptors originated from a human donor with active COVID-19. The donor label of this sample is uncertain.

V gene TRBV11-3 combines with J gene TRBJ2-3; 11 bases agree with TRBD2. This CDR3 contains 17 residues. Germline-derived CDR1 and CDR2 are SGHNT and YENEEA. V was clipped by 1 base and J by 1 base; unmatched bases: 4. CDR3 protein: CASSLALAGVRTDTQYF. In nucleotides, the CDR3 is TGTGCCAGCAGCTTAGCACTAGCGGGAGTACGCACAGATACGCAGTATTTT.

This clone appeared a few times. This chain connects TRBV5-1 to TRBJ2-1; no clear D. The CDR3 length is 14 residues. The V gene lost 4 bases and the J gene lost 6 bases, with 14 bases spanning the gap. The germline V gene encodes CDR1 SGHRS and CDR2 YFSETQ. Here the CDR3 reads CASSPPGGRNEQFF. The CDR3 coding sequence is TGCGCCAGCAGCCCCCCAGGTGGCCGCAATGAGCAGTTCTTC.

The CDR3 here is CASSKMGLLFSTDTQYF. CDR3 sequence (DNA): TGTGCCAGCTCCAAGATGGGGCTTCTCTTTAGCACAGATACGCAGTATTTT. The chain carries TRBV28 and TRBJ2-3; a weak D match, TRBD1 (5 bases). Germline V gives CDR1 MDHEN, CDR2 SYDVKM. V was cut by 8 bases and J by 0 bases, with 21 bases left in between. The length of the CDR3 is 17 residues.

As DNA, the CDR3 is TGCGCCAGCAGCGAGGACCCCACAGGGACCCAGTACTTC. This translates into CASSEDPTGTQYF. This chain joins TRBV5-1 and TRBJ2-5; maybe TRBD1 (5 bases). The V and J ends lost 4 bases and 7 bases respectively, with 14 bases between them. The germline V gene has CDR1 SGHRS and CDR2 YFSETQ. This CDR3 comprises 13 residues.

In the case of this clone: One end of the junction is discordant with germline, which a read error may explain. The chain links TRBV5-4 to TRBJ2-1, with D unresolved. The CDR3 has 11 residues. CDR1 is SGHNT and CDR2 is YYREEE in the germline V gene (reference sequence). The CDR3 sequence is CASSSNNEQFF. In nucleotides, the CDR3 is TGTGCCAGCAGCTCCAACAATGAGCAGTTCTTC.

The V and J genes are TRBV6-6 and TRBJ1-4, with 7 bases that match TRBD1. J was trimmed by 7 bases and V by 1 base; bases with no gene match: 6. The CDR3 is 15 amino acids. From germline, CDR1 is MNHNY and CDR2 SVGAGI (reference sequence). In DNA form, the CDR3 reads TGTGCCAGCAGTTACTTCCCAGGGGGGCGTGAAAAACTGTTTTTT. Its protein product is CASSYFPGGREKLFF.

This sequence joins TRBV5-1 and TRBJ2-1; TRBD2 agrees at 10 bases. CDR1 and CDR2 (germline): SGHRS, YFSETQ. V dropped 0 bases and J dropped 10; count of bases not matched to a gene: 7. The CDR3 runs 15 residues. The DNA for the CDR3 is TGCGCCAGCAGCTTGGCTCGTCTAGCGGGGGACGAGCAGTTCTTC. This gives the protein CASSLARLAGDEQFF.

In this sample, this clone turned up once. The V call is TRBV2, the J call TRBJ2-3, with 7 bases lining up with TRBD1. The CDR3 spans 15 residues. Germline V lookup: CDR1 SNHLY, CDR2 FYNNEI. V trimming: 4 bases; J trimming: 4 bases; junction bases outside the gene matches: 8. CDR3: CASSGQGGVADTQYF. Written as DNA, the CDR3 is TGTGCCAGCAGTGGACAGGGTGGGGTTGCAGATACGCAGTATTTT.

The chain carries TRBV5-1 and TRBJ2-7, with 7 bases aligning to TRBD1. Germline CDR1 reads SGHRS; CDR2 reads YFSETQ. The CDR3 loop spans 15 amino acids. J gave up 4 bases and V 0 bases, and 7 bases lay outside the gene matches. DNA for the CDR3: TGCGCCAGCAGCTTGGTCGGGGACAGTCAATACGAGCAGTACTTC. Translation: CASSLVGDSQYEQYF.

The V gene is TRBV6-5, the J gene TRBJ2-3; TRBD1 is a possible D gene (5 bases). The CDR3 extends over 13 amino acids. Trimming cost V 8 bases and J 6 bases, with 15 bases left between them. Germline V CDR1 and CDR2: MNHEY, SVGAGI. DNA of the CDR3: TGTGCCAGCGGGAATAGGGGTAGGGATACGCAGTATTTT. Protein sequence: CASGNRGRDTQYF.

The chain is built from TRBV2 and TRBJ2-5, with 8 bases matching TRBD2. Germline V gene lookup returns CDR1 SNHLY and CDR2 FYNNEI. J was trimmed by 5 bases and V by 6 bases; bases with no gene match: 8. The CDR3 is made up of 14 amino acids. The CDR3 DNA reads as TGTGCCAGCAGCCCGGGGGGGGGACTGGAGACCCAGTACTTC. Translated: CASSPGGGLETQYF.

CDR3: CSVRGGRGETQYF. As DNA, the CDR3 is TGCAGCGTGCGCGGGGGGCGTGGGGAGACCCAGTACTTC. The chain recombines TRBV29-1 with TRBJ2-5; 8 bases map to TRBD2. There are 13 residues in the CDR3. Trimming at V came to 6 bases and at J to 5 bases, leaving 8 bases not matched to a gene. The V gene's germline CDR1 is SQVTM and CDR2 ANQGSEA.

The chain has TRBV29-1 and TRBJ2-6, with TRBD2 matching over 7 bases. V lost 2 bases to trimming and J lost 1 base; unmatched junction nucleotides: 5. The CDR3 totals 16 residues. CDR1 and CDR2 from the germline V gene are SQVTM and ANQGSEA. The CDR3 sequence is CSVESGGSSGANVLTF. CDR3 nucleotides: TGCAGCGTTGAATCGGGGGGTAGTTCTGGGGCCAACGTCCTGACTTTC.